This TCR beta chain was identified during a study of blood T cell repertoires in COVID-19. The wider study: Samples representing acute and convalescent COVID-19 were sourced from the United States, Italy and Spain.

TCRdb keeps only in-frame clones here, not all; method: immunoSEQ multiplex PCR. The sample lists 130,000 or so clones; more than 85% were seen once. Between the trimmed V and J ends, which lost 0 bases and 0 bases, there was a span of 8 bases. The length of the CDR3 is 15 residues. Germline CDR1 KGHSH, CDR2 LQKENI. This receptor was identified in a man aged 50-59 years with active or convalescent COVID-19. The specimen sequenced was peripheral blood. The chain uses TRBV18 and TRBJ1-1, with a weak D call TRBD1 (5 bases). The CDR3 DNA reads TGTGCCAGCTCACCACCGACGGACATGAACACTGAAGCTTTCTTT. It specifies CASSPPTDMNTEAFF.